This TCR beta chain was identified in a study of blood T cell repertoires in COVID-19. Repertoires were generated with immunoSEQ multiplex PCR, while TCRdb's copy carries only in-frame clones and drops some. Altogether a few hundred thousand clones are present, around 87% being singletons, with the ten largest covering roughly 7.1%. Trimming took off 4 bases at V and 2 bases at J, with 12 bases between the two ends. The CDR3 totals 14 residues. The germline CDR1 and CDR2 sequences are SNHLY and FYNNEI. The chain combines TRBV2 with TRBJ2-7; the D gene is possibly TRBD2 (6 bases). This clonotype originated in a man between 25 and 39 years old in a cohort exposed to, infected with or recovered from COVID-19 (not recorded which). The sample consisted of PBMCs or T cells enriched from blood (not recorded which). CDR3 sequence: CASSASSVTYEQYF. CDR3 sequence (DNA): TGTGCCAGCAGTGCGTCTAGCGTTACCTACGAGCAGTACTTC.